This TCR beta chain was sequenced during a study of cytomegalovirus exposure and HLA in healthy donors. From germline, CDR1 is SGHTA and CDR2 FQGNSA. The CDR3 contains 15 residues. With V trimmed by 2 bases and J by 2 bases, 5 bases remained unmatched. Details on this clone: Its antigen is unidentified.

Only in-frame clones appear in the TCRdb table, and some are missing; sequencing was by immunoSEQ multiplex PCR. Here the sample spans 250,000 or so clones, 87% being singletons. Study-level points and caveats: Clusters of TCRs from the first cohort tended to co-occur in the 120 or so validation repertoires (as a later analysis found). Cytomegalovirus association was listed for 164 TCR beta chains. Reports showed the classifier diagnosing cytomegalovirus status with high specificity and sensitivity. Most TCR sequences were uncommon, yet certain public TCRs appeared in many donors.

The chain employs TRBV7-2 and TRBJ1-2, with TRBD1 identical over 7 bases. Sequenced sample: PBMCs. This TCR was sampled from a man aged 18 to 29 in good health and CMV-seronegative. This chain's CDR3 is CASSLQGGQNYGYTF. The CDR3 DNA reads as TGTGCCAGCAGCTTACAGGGGGGACAGAACTATGGCTACACCTTC.